A selection of T cell receptor beta chains follows, all from one sample in a study of cytomegalovirus exposure and HLA in healthy donors. The method was immunoSEQ multiplex PCR; TCRdb's version includes in-frame clones alone and lacks a portion of them. Of around 78,000 clones listed, around three quarters were seen once; the top ten hold around 0.96%. The source material was PBMCs. All receptors come from a male donor in good health and CMV-seronegative. Each CDR3 is given with its conserved first and last residue. The D gene is left open where the match is weak. Part of the rows lack a size; the others show once, few, many or a class for expanded clones.

V,J,length,size,D,CDR3,DNA
TRBV11-3,TRBJ2-1,15,-,TRBD1,CASSLGQGMGDEQFF,TGTGCCAGCAGCTTAGGACAGGGGATGGGCGATGAGCAGTTCTTC
TRBV7-9,TRBJ1-2,12,-,-,CASSLDGYGYTF,TGTGCCAGCAGCTTAGACGGGTATGGCTACACCTTC
TRBV18,TRBJ2-7,15,-,TRBD1,CASSPSGTGPGEQYF,TGTGCCAGCTCACCATCCGGGACAGGGCCAGGGGAGCAGTACTTC
TRBV6-6,TRBJ2-5,14,-,TRBD1,CASRSTGGQETQYF,TGTGCCAGCAGATCCACAGGGGGCCAAGAGACCCAGTACTTC
TRBV29-1,TRBJ2-7,17,-,-,CSTRQGGGVAGFGEQYF,TGCAGCACAAGACAAGGGGGCGGGGTAGCGGGATTTGGCGAGCAGTACTTC
TRBV12-5,TRBJ1-1,13,-,-,CASGFGGATEAFF,TGTGCTAGTGGTTTTGGAGGAGCCACTGAAGCTTTCTTT
TRBV30,TRBJ2-3,13,-,-,CAWRSGGTDTQYF,TGTGCCTGGCGCAGCGGCGGCACAGATACGCAGTATTTT
TRBV6-6,TRBJ1-2,16,-,TRBD1,CASSYPKGQGVYGYTF,TGTGCCAGCAGTTACCCGAAGGGACAGGGGGTCTATGGCTACACCTTC
TRBV28,TRBJ2-4,15,-,-,CASSSLLLTGNIQYF,TGTGCCAGCAGTTCTTTATTATTGACAGGAAACATTCAGTACTTC
TRBV7-9,TRBJ2-1,13,medium-sized,-,CASSLVTHNEQFF,TGTGCCAGCAGCTTAGTAACACACAATGAGCAGTTCTTC
TRBV11-1,TRBJ2-7,16,-,TRBD2,CASSHWEGAGSYEQYF,TGTGCCAGCAGCCATTGGGAGGGCGCAGGCTCCTACGAGCAGTACTTC
TRBV7-9,TRBJ1-4,15,once,TRBD1,CASSLETGGNEKLFF,TGTGCCAGCAGCTTAGAGACAGGGGGAAATGAAAAACTGTTTTTT
TRBV5-4,TRBJ2-1,16,-,TRBD2,CASSLKSGGSYNEQFF,TGTGCCAGCAGCTTGAAGAGCGGGGGGTCCTACAATGAGCAGTTCTTC
TRBV4-1,TRBJ1-6,15,-,TRBD1,CASSQQQGDNSPLHF,TGCGCCAGCAGCCAACAACAGGGGGATAATTCACCCCTCCACTTT
TRBV28,TRBJ2-2,14,-,-,CASSFRGDTGELFF,TGTGCCAGCAGTTTCCGCGGGGACACCGGGGAGCTGTTTTTT
TRBV19,TRBJ2-5,18,-,TRBD2,CASSIRVGREGTQETQYF,TGTGCCAGTAGTATTAGGGTTGGTCGGGAGGGGACCCAAGAGACCCAGTACTTC
TRBV10-2,TRBJ2-3,13,-,-,CASRGGGGDTQYF,TGCGCCAGCAGGGGGGGAGGGGGAGATACGCAGTATTTT
TRBV18,TRBJ2-1,13,-,-,CASSALASNEQFF,TGTGCCAGCTCAGCACTAGCATCCAATGAGCAGTTCTTC
TRBV19,TRBJ1-6,17,-,-,CASSIVFTSSYNSPLHF,TGTGCCAGTAGTATAGTTTTCACAAGCTCCTATAATTCACCCCTCCACTTT
TRBV5-1,TRBJ1-4,16,-,TRBD1,CASSLGSGRGREKLFF,TGCGCCAGCAGCTTGGGAAGTGGCAGGGGGAGGGAAAAACTGTTTTTT
TRBV30,TRBJ1-5,13,-,-,CAWSGYSNQPQHF,TGTGCCTGGAGCGGGTATAGCAATCAGCCCCAGCATTTT
TRBV29-1,TRBJ2-7,13,-,-,CSVEDPTTYEQYF,TGCAGCGTTGAAGATCCCACAACCTACGAGCAGTACTTC
TRBV28,TRBJ2-3,15,-,TRBD2,CASSFPSGNVVTQYF,TGTGCCAGCAGTTTTCCTAGCGGGAACGTCGTTACGCAGTATTTT
TRBV9,TRBJ2-3,15,-,TRBD2,CASSQGLAKGGTQYF,TGTGCCAGCAGCCAGGGACTAGCCAAGGGGGGTACGCAGTATTTT
TRBV30,TRBJ2-7,15,-,TRBD1,CAWSSGGHRAYEQYF,TGTGCCTGGAGTTCAGGGGGACACAGGGCCTACGAGCAGTACTTC
TRBV29-1,TRBJ2-3,17,-,TRBD2,CSVENGPTSGSTDTQYF,TGCAGCGTTGAAAATGGACCGACTAGCGGGAGCACAGATACGCAGTATTTT
TRBV5-5,TRBJ2-7,14,-,TRBD1,CASSWGQLIDEQYF,TGTGCCAGCAGCTGGGGACAGCTAATCGACGAGCAGTACTTC
TRBV6-5,TRBJ2-7,11,-,-,CASSNRQEQYF,TGTGCCAGCAGCAACAGACAAGAGCAGTACTTC
TRBV5-8,TRBJ2-1,15,once,TRBD2,CASSRGTSSGNEQFF,TGTGCCAGCAGCCGAGGGACTAGCAGTGGGAATGAGCAGTTCTTC
TRBV10-1,TRBJ2-7,14,-,TRBD1,CASSPKPQGWEQYF,TGCGCCAGCAGCCCCAAACCACAGGGGTGGGAGCAGTACTTC
TRBV5-4,TRBJ2-3,14,-,-,CASGSPRTSDTQYF,TGTGCCAGCGGCTCGCCCAGGACATCAGATACGCAGTATTTT
TRBV4-3,TRBJ1-5,15,-,-,CASSQERQSNQPQHF,TGCGCCAGCAGCCAAGAGAGACAGTCAAATCAGCCCCAGCATTTT
TRBV27,TRBJ2-7,14,-,-,CASRRPGLRGEQYF,TGTGCCAGCAGGAGACCGGGACTTCGAGGGGAGCAGTACTTC
TRBV10-1,TRBJ2-3,12,once,-,CASSESSDTQYF,TGCGCCAGCAGTGAGTCCTCAGATACGCAGTATTTT
TRBV6-1,TRBJ2-2,15,few,-,CASSEAGTLTGELFF,TGTGCCAGCAGTGAAGCGGGCACGCTCACCGGGGAGCTGTTTTTT
TRBV14,TRBJ2-1,17,-,-,CASSPTVIRVLDNEQFF,TGTGCCAGCAGCCCAACCGTAATAAGAGTTTTGGACAATGAGCAGTTCTTC
TRBV5-1,TRBJ2-3,14,-,TRBD2,CASSLELGLGRKYF,TGCGCCAGCAGCTTGGAACTAGGACTAGGAAGAAAGTATTTT